The 6 T cell receptor beta chains below come from one sample, sequenced in a study of cytomegalovirus exposure and HLA in healthy donors. Using immunoSEQ multiplex PCR, the repertoire was profiled, and TCRdb retains in-frame clones only, with some absent. This sample carries about 250,000 clones, roughly 84% of them seen once, and the ten largest clones take 12%. The sample consisted of PBMCs. These receptors all come from a man aged 18 to 35 in good health and CMV-seropositive.

Remarks on this clone: Other DNA sequences within the sample encode an identical CDR3. The CDR3 region has the DNA TGTGCCAGCAGCACCACAGGGGGTGACACTGAAGCTTTCTTT. It is translated as CASSTTGGDTEAFF. This chain uses TRBV2 with TRBJ1-1; 8 bases fit TRBD1. Germline V gives CDR1 SNHLY, CDR2 FYNNEI. V lost 6 bases, J lost 3 bases, and 6 bases stayed unmatched. CDR3 length: 14 residues. Drawing the rest from reference TRBV2 and TRBJ1-1, the complete variable domain is EPEVTQTPSHQVTQMGQEVILRCVPISNHLYFYWYRQILGQKVEFLVSFYNNEISEKSEIFDDQFSVERPDGSNFTLKIRSTKLEDSAMYFCASSTTGGDTEAFFGQGTRLTVV.

The chain uses TRBV4-1 and TRBJ2-7, with D hard to call. The CDR3 has 14 amino acids. V dropped 0 bases and J dropped 0 bases, with 6 bases sitting between them. Germline V gene sequence: CDR1 MGHRA, CDR2 YSYEKL. The CDR3 loop reads CASSQDTSSYEQYF. The CDR3 DNA reads TGCGCCAGCAGCCAAGACACCAGCTCCTACGAGCAGTACTTC.

The chain links TRBV10-1 to TRBJ1-2; the D is unclear. The V gene's germline CDR1 is WNHNN and CDR2 SYGVQD (reference sequence). The CDR3 spans 13 residues. Between the trimmed V and J ends, which lost 5 bases and 7 bases, there was a span of 14 bases. CDR3 DNA sequence: TGCGCCAGCAGTCCCGATATGAATGGTGGCTACACCTTC. It codes for CASSPDMNGGYTF.

The V and J genes are TRBV6-1 and TRBJ1-1; D uncertain. The V gene's germline CDR1 is MNHNS and CDR2 SASEGT. Trimming cost V 2 bases and J 2 bases, with 9 bases left between them. This CDR3 has 14 amino acids. CDR3 DNA sequence: TGTGCCAGCAGTGAAAGGTTTGAAAACACTGAAGCTTTCTTT. Its protein is CASSERFENTEAFF.

The chain is built from TRBV6-6 and TRBJ2-1, with D perhaps matching TRBD1 (5 bases). The V gene's germline CDR1 is MNHNY and CDR2 SVGAGI (reference sequence). Deletions cut 2 bases from V and 5 bases from J, with 13 bases between. CDR3 length equals 15 residues. The chain's CDR3 is CASSYRQHGDNEQFF. Written as DNA, the CDR3 is TGTGCCAGCAGTTACCGACAGCATGGGGACAATGAGCAGTTCTTC.

This clone was seen just once. The rearrangement links TRBV29-1 to TRBJ2-3, with D perhaps matching TRBD1 (5 bases). In germline, CDR1 is SQVTM, CDR2 ANQGSEA. V was cut by 0 bases and J by 2 bases, with 6 bases left in between. CDR3 size: 13 residues. CDR3 DNA: TGCAGCGTTGAAGAAGGGGCCACAGATACGCAGTATTTT. It is translated as CSVEEGATDTQYF.